This is a list of T cell receptor beta chains from one sample in a study of blood T cell repertoires in COVID-19. Clones were read by immunoSEQ multiplex PCR, and TCRdb kept only the in-frame ones, dropping some. The sample lists 300,000 to 400,000 clones, around 90% occurring once. The sequencing sample was made of peripheral blood. The origin of the receptors is a woman aged 25 to 39 with COVID-19, enrolled during active disease. Both conserved end residues are part of each CDR3. D genes are given only for firm matches. Where a row states a size, it is once, few, many or the class of an expanded clone; other rows omit it.

size	J	V	D	CDR3	DNA
-	TRBJ2-1	TRBV28	-	CASSERNEQFF	TGTGCCAGCTCCGAGCGCAATGAGCAGTTCTTC
once	TRBJ1-2	TRBV10-1	TRBD1	CASSELEDRGEFYGYTF	TGCGCCAGCAGTGAGCTCGAGGACAGGGGCGAATTCTATGGCTACACCTTC
-	TRBJ1-1	TRBV11-2	-	CASSFVGGRNTEAFF	TGTGCCAGCAGCTTCGTGGGGGGTAGGAACACTGAAGCTTTCTTT
once	TRBJ2-5	TRBV5-4	-	CASSLAPGETQYF	TGTGCCAGCAGCCTTGCGCCGGGGGAGACCCAGTACTTC
-	TRBJ2-1	TRBV25-1	TRBD2	CASTERSGKVSEQFF	TGTGCCAGCACCGAGAGGAGCGGGAAAGTCAGTGAGCAGTTCTTC
-	TRBJ2-5	TRBV25-1	-	CASSESGLGQETQYF	TGTGCCAGCAGTGAATCAGGGCTCGGGCAAGAGACCCAGTACTTC
-	TRBJ2-7	TRBV29-1	-	CSVDGGDPREQYF	TGCAGCGTTGACGGAGGGGACCCTAGGGAGCAGTACTTC
-	TRBJ1-2	TRBV18	-	CASSPVREDYGYTF	TGTGCCAGCTCACCCGTGCGGGAGGACTATGGCTACACCTTC
-	TRBJ1-1	TRBV30	-	CAWSVNVNTEAFF	TGTGCCTGGAGTGTAAATGTAAACACTGAAGCTTTCTTT
once	TRBJ1-5	TRBV19	-	CASSTHRVQPQHF	TGTGCCAGTAGTACCCACAGGGTTCAGCCCCAGCATTTT
-	TRBJ2-1	TRBV29-1	-	CSVRGYEQFF	TGCAGCGTAAGAGGCTATGAGCAGTTCTTC
-	TRBJ1-1	TRBV14	-	CASSQGQGAFF	TGTGCCAGCAGCCAAGGTCAGGGGGCTTTCTTT
-	TRBJ2-7	TRBV7-2	-	CASSLKGDSYEQYF	TGTGCCAGCAGCTTAAAGGGGGACTCCTACGAGCAGTACTTC
-	TRBJ2-1	TRBV5-1	TRBD2	CASQRAGTTYEQFF	TGCGCCAGCCAAAGAGCAGGGACTACATATGAGCAGTTCTTC
-	TRBJ2-7	TRBV27	TRBD1	CASRRGQGVSYEQYF	TGTGCCAGCAGGAGGGGACAGGGGGTGAGCTACGAGCAGTACTTC
-	TRBJ1-2	TRBV3-1/TRBV3-2	-	CASSTRGGGYTF	TGTGCCAGCTCTACTCGGGGTGGTGGCTACACCTTC
many	TRBJ1-5	TRBV27	-	CASSLTGFNQPQHF	TGTGCCAGCAGTTTAACGGGGTTCAATCAGCCCCAGCATTTT
-	TRBJ1-1	TRBV12-5	-	CASVTQGPGNTEAFF	TGTGCTAGTGTTACCCAGGGCCCAGGGAATACTGAAGCTTTCTTT
-	TRBJ1-1	TRBV7-9	-	CASSFQVRTEAFF	TGTGCCAGCAGCTTCCAGGTTAGAACTGAAGCTTTCTTT
-	TRBJ1-5	TRBV28	TRBD1	CASSGLDRVGNQPQHF	TGTGCCAGCAGTGGACTGGACAGGGTGGGCAATCAGCCCCAGCATTTT
-	TRBJ1-2	TRBV24-1	-	CATSDATGTYGYTF	TGTGCCACCAGTGATGCTACAGGGACGTATGGCTACACCTTC
-	TRBJ1-4	TRBV5-6	-	CASSLVQWREKLFF	TGTGCCAGCAGCTTGGTCCAGTGGCGGGAAAAACTGTTTTTT
few	TRBJ1-5	TRBV15	TRBD1	CATSARTGPAQPQHF	TGTGCCACCAGCGCCCGGACAGGGCCAGCGCAGCCCCAGCATTTT
-	TRBJ1-1	TRBV4-2	TRBD1	CASSQAEGTVTEAFF	TGTGCCAGCAGCCAAGCGGAAGGGACAGTCACTGAAGCTTTCTTT
-	TRBJ1-5	TRBV12-5	-	CASGFGEFLNQPQHF	TGTGCTAGTGGTTTTGGGGAGTTTCTGAATCAGCCCCAGCATTTT
-	TRBJ1-2	TRBV19	-	CASSLLNREINYGYTF	TGTGCCAGTAGTCTCCTGAACAGGGAAATAAACTATGGCTACACCTTC
once	TRBJ1-2	TRBV9	-	CASSVGGPGYTF	TGTGCCAGCAGCGTAGGGGGCCCTGGCTACACCTTC
once	TRBJ1-2	TRBV29-1	-	CSVDPRGGDGYTF	TGCAGCGTTGACCCTAGAGGGGGGGATGGCTACACCTTC
-	TRBJ2-2	TRBV9	-	CASSVSGNTGELFF	TGTGCCAGCAGCGTATCGGGGAACACCGGGGAGCTGTTTTTT
-	TRBJ1-1	TRBV19	TRBD1	CASSTTGGRTEAFF	TGTGCCAGTAGTACCACAGGGGGCAGGACTGAAGCTTTCTTT
-	TRBJ2-7	TRBV7-2	TRBD2	CASSLESSGEHEQYF	TGTGCCAGCAGCTTAGAATCTAGCGGGGAACACGAGCAGTACTTC
-	TRBJ2-3	TRBV2	TRBD2	CASAGLAGHGSPTDTQYF	TGTGCCAGCGCCGGACTAGCGGGTCATGGATCCCCCACAGATACGCAGTATTTT
-	TRBJ2-1	TRBV5-1	TRBD2	CASSPGTSGRLNEQFF	TGCGCCAGCAGCCCAGGGACTAGCGGGAGGTTAAATGAGCAGTTCTTC
-	TRBJ2-1	TRBV28	TRBD1	CASSWGRGPLNEQFF	TGTGCCAGCAGTTGGGGCAGGGGGCCCCTCAATGAGCAGTTCTTC
-	TRBJ2-5	TRBV11-2	-	CASSLMAQETQYF	TGTGCCAGCAGCTTAATGGCCCAAGAGACCCAGTACTTC
-	TRBJ1-1	TRBV29-1	TRBD1	CSSKQGAGNTEAFF	TGCAGCTCCAAACAGGGGGCGGGGAACACTGAAGCTTTCTTT
-	TRBJ2-1	TRBV24-1	-	CATSPSRFDEQFF	TGTGCCACCAGCCCCTCTCGGTTCGATGAGCAGTTCTTC
once	TRBJ2-3	TRBV7-8	TRBD2	CASSSGLAGSTDTQYF	TGTGCCAGCAGCTCCGGACTAGCGGGCAGCACAGATACGCAGTATTTT
-	TRBJ1-1	TRBV7-2	-	CASSHGGGRPFF	TGTGCCAGCAGCCACGGGGGGGGTAGGCCTTTCTTT
-	TRBJ2-3	TRBV5-6	TRBD1	CASSPGTGDSDTQYF	TGTGCCAGCAGCCCCGGGACAGGGGATTCGGATACGCAGTATTTT
-	TRBJ2-1	TRBV7-8	TRBD1	CASSRTGDQKNNEQFF	TGTGCCAGCAGCCGAACAGGGGATCAGAAGAACAATGAGCAGTTCTTC
-	TRBJ1-3	TRBV7-2	-	CASSSLAGNTIYF	TGTGCCAGCAGCTCCCTAGCTGGAAACACCATATATTTT
-	TRBJ1-2	TRBV5-6	-	CASSLGTLNYGYTF	TGTGCCAGCAGCTTGGGAACACTAAACTATGGCTACACCTTC
-	TRBJ2-2	TRBV9	TRBD1	CASSGWTGNAGELFF	TGTGCCAGCAGCGGATGGACAGGGAATGCCGGGGAGCTGTTTTTT
-	TRBJ2-7	TRBV2	-	CASSEGGEGSYEQYF	TGTGCCAGCAGTGAAGGGGGAGAGGGCTCCTACGAGCAGTACTTC
-	TRBJ2-1	TRBV5-5	-	CASSLGGTEQFF	TGTGCCAGCAGCTTGGGCGGGACTGAGCAGTTCTTC
-	TRBJ1-3	TRBV5-5	TRBD1	CASSLLRGDSGNTIYF	TGTGCCAGCAGCTTGCTCAGGGGGGACTCTGGAAACACCATATATTTT
few	TRBJ2-1	TRBV29-1	TRBD2	CSVDQGGRDNEQFF	TGCAGCGTTGATCAGGGCGGGAGGGACAATGAGCAGTTCTTC
once	TRBJ2-3	TRBV29-1	TRBD1	CSGQGLTGDTQYF	TGCAGTGGACAGGGTCTCACAGGAGATACGCAGTATTTT
few	TRBJ1-1	TRBV7-2	-	CASSLVTLNTEAFF	TGTGCCAGCAGCTTAGTTACATTGAACACTGAAGCTTTCTTT
-	TRBJ2-7	TRBV29-1	-	CSVDDGQGIYEQYF	TGCAGCGTTGATGATGGGCAGGGTATCTACGAGCAGTACTTC
-	TRBJ2-2	TRBV6-1	TRBD2	CASSESGMRSGELFF	TGTGCCAGCAGTGAGAGCGGGATGAGGTCCGGGGAGCTGTTTTTT
-	TRBJ1-2	TRBV28	-	CASSSPTASYGYTF	TGTGCCAGCAGCTCCCCGACAGCGAGCTATGGCTACACCTTC
-	TRBJ1-2	TRBV7-8	TRBD1	CASSTTGDGYTF	TGTGCCAGCAGCACGACAGGGGATGGCTACACCTTC
-	TRBJ1-2	TRBV27	TRBD1	CASRRTGTMGYTF	TGTGCCAGCAGACGGACAGGAACTATGGGCTACACCTTC
few	TRBJ2-2	TRBV7-3	-	CASSPSREKSTGELFF	TGTGCCAGCAGCCCAAGTCGAGAGAAGTCCACCGGGGAGCTGTTTTTT
once	TRBJ2-1	TRBV11-2	TRBD2	CASSLGAGAEYNEQFF	TGTGCCAGCAGCTTAGGTGCGGGAGCGGAGTACAATGAGCAGTTCTTC
-	TRBJ1-2	TRBV18	-	CASSTGTGEGYTF	TGTGCCAGCTCGACCGGGACGGGGGAAGGCTACACCTTC
-	TRBJ2-7	TRBV5-6	TRBD1	CASSLESSGTGYYEQYF	TGTGCCAGCAGCTTGGAATCCTCCGGGACAGGGTACTACGAGCAGTACTTC